What follows are 25 T cell receptor beta chains derived from one specimen sequenced in a study of tissue T cells after allogeneic stem cell transplantation. Sequencing was performed with immunoSEQ multiplex PCR; in TCRdb, only in-frame clones are kept and a portion is missing. The data contain around 50,000 clones, approximately 73% of them singletons. Input material: sorted cells pooled from one or two spleens. The receptor source for this set is a pool of C57BL/6 mice in good health.

For this clone: The gene names given are mouse names. The read comes to an end 1 residue before the CDR3 does, leaving the germline J gene to fill in the end. The chain uses TRBV5 and TRBJ2-5, with a possible D match to TRBD1 (6 bases). The germline V gene has CDR1 LGHNA and CDR2 YNLKQL (reference sequence). This CDR3 spans 14 amino acids. Trimming pared 0 bases from V and 4 bases from J, leaving 8 bases between. The DNA read from the CDR3 is TGTGCCAGCAGCCAAGAAGGGACAAAAGACACCCAGTAC. Translating it yields CASSQEGTKDTQY. In full, the CDR3 is CASSQEGTKDTQYF.

About this clone: All gene names here are mouse names. The read ends 1 residue early relative to the CDR3; the germline J gene fills the gap. The rearrangement uses TRBV13-2 and TRBJ2-2, with TRBD2 matching 9 bases. Trimming took 2 bases from V and 0 from J; bases not matched to a gene: 5. CDR1 is NNHNN, CDR2 SYGAGS, per germline (reference sequence). This CDR3 has 17 residues. Incomplete CDR3 DNA: TGTGCCAGCGGTGAGCTGGGGGGGGAATCAAACACCGGGCAGCTCTAC. It yields the protein CASGELGGESNTGQLY. The full CDR3 sequence reads CASGELGGESNTGQLYF.

A note on this clone: The gene names given are mouse names. The CDR3 end lies 1 residue beyond the end of the read and is filled in from the germline J gene. The chain carries TRBV5 and TRBJ2-3; no definite D call. CDR1 and CDR2 from the germline V gene are LGHNA and YNLKQL (reference sequence). CDR3 length: 15 amino acids. Between the trimmed V and J ends, which lost 1 base and 1 base, there was a span of 9 bases. CDR3 bases read: TGTGCCAGCAGCCAAGGAAGGGATGGTGCAGAAACGCTGTAT. This codes for CASSQGRDGAETLY. Given in full, the CDR3 is CASSQGRDGAETLYF.

Comment on this clone: Mouse germline and gene names are used. The sequence runs out 1 residue before the end of the CDR3; the remainder is reconstructed from the germline J gene. The same CDR3 can be traced to other DNA sequences in this sample. The J gene is TRBJ1-1, the V gene TRBV13-3; no reliable D call. The germline CDR1 and CDR2 sequences are NNHDY and SYVADS. The CDR3 has 12 residues. V lost 2 bases and J lost 3, with 5 bases in between. The CDR3: CASSERDTEVFF. The part of the CDR3 DNA that was read is TGTGCCAGCAGTGAAAGGGACACAGAAGTCTTC.

About this clone: Gene names and germline match the mouse. The CDR3 goes on 1 residue after the read ends, and that part is filled in from the germline J gene. The chain joins TRBV16 to TRBJ1-1; TRBD1 matches 8 bases. Germline-derived CDR1 and CDR2 are SGHSA and FRNQAP. The CDR3 is 14 amino acids. V was clipped by 3 bases and J by 9 bases; unmatched bases: 9. CDR3 DNA (partial): TGTGCAAGCAGCTTCGACCGGGACAGGAAAAAAGTCTTC. This gives the protein CASSFDRDRKKVF. The whole CDR3 protein reads CASSFDRDRKKVFF.

To note about this clone: All gene names here are mouse names. The CDR3 end lies 1 residue beyond the end of the read and is filled in from the germline J gene. The same CDR3 is also encoded by other DNA sequences in this sample. The rearrangement links TRBV31 to TRBJ2-7; D gene ambiguous. The CDR3 consists of 11 residues. Germline-derived CDR1 and CDR2 are GKSSPN and SITVG. With 0 bases removed from V and 3 bases from J, the gap between germline ends came to 3 bases. CDR3 bases read: TGTGCCTGGAGTCTCGACTATGAACAGTAC. It specifies CAWSLDYEQY. The whole CDR3 region reads CAWSLDYEQYF.

To note about this clone: Gene names and germline refer to mouse. Incomplete CDR3 DNA: TGTGCCAGCAGCCAAGCGGGACTGGCGGGGGACACCCAGTAC. It codes for CASSQAGLAGDTQY. The entire CDR3 sequence reads CASSQAGLAGDTQYF. The chain recombines TRBV5 with TRBJ2-5; 8 bases map to TRBD2. The CDR3 end falls 1 residue outside the read, so it is completed with the germline J gene. The CDR3 extends over 15 amino acids. Germline CDR1 reads LGHNA; CDR2 reads YNLKQL (reference sequence). J lost 6 bases, V lost 1 base, and 6 bases had no gene match.

Concerning this clone: Genes and germline come from the mouse. The missing CDR3 end, 1 residue past where the read stops, is filled in from the germline J gene. The chain carries TRBV31 and TRBJ1-5; 12 bases align to TRBD1. There are 16 residues in the CDR3. CDR1 and CDR2 (germline): GKSSPN, SITVG. V lost 3 bases and J lost 2; bases outside the gene matches: 5. This CDR3 reads CAWSGTGGPYNQAPLF. CDR3 bases read: TGTGCCTGGAGCGGGACAGGGGGCCCCTACAACCAGGCTCCGCTT.

Concerning this clone: Gene and germline names: mouse. The read is 1 residue too short to cover the CDR3 end, so that end is filled in from the germline J gene. The rearrangement links TRBV20 to TRBJ2-5; D is tentatively TRBD1 or TRBD2 (6 bases each). V lost 2 bases and J 2 bases, leaving 8 bases between the germline ends. Germline CDR1 is GFQATS and CDR2 is STVNSAI. The CDR3 contains 13 residues. CDR3 loop: CGARMGAQDTQYF. The CDR3 bases that were read are TGTGGTGCTAGGATGGGGGCCCAAGACACCCAGTAC.

To note about this clone: Mouse gene names and germline throughout. The CDR3 extends 1 residue past the end of the read, so its final part is completed from the germline J gene. The chain couples TRBV29 to TRBJ2-5; tentatively, D is TRBD2 (7 bases). The CDR3 length is 14 residues. Germline CDR1 MSHET, CDR2 SYDVDS. The V end lost 3 bases, the J end lost 2 bases, and 9 bases lay between the germline ends. CDR3 protein: CASSFGGRQDTQYF. The CDR3 bases that were read are TGTGCTAGCAGTTTCGGGGGGCGCCAAGACACCCAGTAC.

This clone was detected only a few times. Gene and germline names: mouse. With the read ending 1 residue before the CDR3 end, the germline J gene is used to fill in that end. The sample holds other DNA sequences that translate to the same CDR3. J is TRBJ1-2 and V is TRBV2; no clear D gene. Trimming shortened V by 2 bases and J by 0 bases, and 4 bases separated the two germline ends. This CDR3 comprises 13 residues. Germline values: CDR1 LGHNA, CDR2 YSYQKL. Incomplete CDR3 DNA: TGTGCCAGCAGCCAAACAGCAAACTCCGACTACACC. It translates to CASSQTANSDYT. The CDR3 as a whole reads CASSQTANSDYTF. The variable domain in full, with the rest retrieved from reference TRBV2 and TRBJ1-2, is DPKIIQKPKYLVAVTGSEKILICEQYLGHNAMYWYRQSAKKPLEFMFSYSYQKLMDNQTASSRFQPQSSKKNHLDLQITALKPDDSATYFCASSQTANSDYTFGSGTRLLVI.

With respect to this clone: Gene labels here are mouse ones. The read is 1 residue too short to cover the CDR3 end, so that end is filled in from the germline J gene. The chain employs TRBV16 and TRBJ1-3; D is perhaps TRBD1 (6 bases). Germline V CDR1 and CDR2: SGHSA, FRNQAP. This CDR3 region has 15 residues. V gave up 0 bases and J gave up 0 bases, with 6 bases separating them. CDR3 bases read: TGTGCAAGCAGCTTAGAGGGGGCTTCTGGAAATACGCTCTAT. Translated: CASSLEGASGNTLY. The full-length CDR3 reads as CASSLEGASGNTLYF.

A note on this clone: Gene names follow the mouse nomenclature. The missing CDR3 end, 1 residue past where the read stops, is filled in from the germline J gene. The chain links TRBV29 to TRBJ1-6; D perhaps matches TRBD1 (5 bases). TRBJ1-6 is an open reading frame, and its role is uncertain. Trimming shortened V by 0 bases and J by 7 bases, and 10 bases separated the two germline ends. This CDR3 comprises 15 residues. Germline CDR1 and CDR2: MSHET and SYDVDS. Incomplete CDR3 DNA: TGTGCTAGCAGTTTATCGAGCGGGGGAAATTCGCCCCTCTAC. Residues: CASSLSSGGNSPLY. The full CDR3 reads CASSLSSGGNSPLYF.

On this clone: Genes and germline are mouse. The CDR3 is cut off 1 residue early in the read; its end comes from the germline J gene. The chain joins TRBV4 to TRBJ2-4, with D unresolved. The ends were cut back, 4 bases at V and 2 bases at J, with 1 base in the middle. Germline CDR1 LGHDT, CDR2 YNNKQL (reference sequence). CDR3 size: 11 residues. CDR3 sequence reads: CASSFQNTLYF. The CDR3 bases that were read are TGTGCCAGCAGCTTTCAAAACACCTTGTAC. The whole variable domain, filled in from reference TRBV4 and TRBJ2-4, reads ETAVFQTPNYHVTQVGNEVSFNCKQTLGHDTMYWYKQDSKKLLKIMFSYNNKQLIVNETVPRRFSPQSSDKAHLNLRIKSVEPEDSAVYLCASSFQNTLYFGAGTRLSVL.

About this clone: Any gene name here is a mouse gene name. The read finishes 1 residue shy of the CDR3 end, and the germline J gene is used to complete it. This chain connects TRBV17 to TRBJ2-4; D perhaps matches TRBD2 (5 bases). Germline CDR1 and CDR2: MNHDT and YYDKIL. V lost 2 bases to trimming and J lost 5 bases, with 5 bases between them. This CDR3 has 12 residues. CDR3 DNA, as far as it was read: TGTGCTAGCAGTAGACTGGGAAACACCTTGTAC. It codes for CASSRLGNTLY. The entire CDR3 protein reads CASSRLGNTLYF.

As regards this clone: Gene and germline names: mouse. The read gets to within 1 residue of the CDR3 end, and the germline J gene fills in the rest. The rearrangement joins TRBV19 to TRBJ2-2; 9 bases fit TRBD2. In germline, CDR1 is FNHDT, CDR2 SITEND (reference sequence). The ends lost 4 bases at V and 4 bases at J; junction bases unmatched: 2. This CDR3 contains 14 residues. The sequenced part of the CDR3 DNA is TGTGCCAGCAGTTCACTGGGGGGCACCGGGCAGCTCTAC. This translates into CASSSLGGTGQLY. The CDR3 as a whole reads CASSSLGGTGQLYF.

With regard to this clone: Mouse germline and gene names are used. Read data end 1 residue before the CDR3 end; the end is taken from the germline J gene. The chain combines TRBV24 with TRBJ2-1; 7 bases are shared with TRBD2. After removal of 6 bases from V and 3 bases from J, the junction contained 5 bases not matched to a gene. Germline V CDR1 and CDR2: KGHTA, FRNEEI. The CDR3 extends over 14 amino acids. Partial CDR3 DNA: TGTGCCAGCAGACTACTGGGGCTCTATGCTGAGCAGTTC. Its translation: CASRLLGLYAEQF. The full CDR3 sequence reads CASRLLGLYAEQFF.

In this sample, this clone turned up a few times. Mouse names are used for the genes. Read sequence stops 1 residue before the CDR3 end, and the germline J gene provides the missing end. The rearrangement uses TRBV16 and TRBJ2-1; D is possibly TRBD1 (5 bases). The CDR3 extends over 14 amino acids. The germline V gene has CDR1 SGHSA and CDR2 FRNQAP. V lost 5 bases to trimming and J lost 0 bases, with 8 bases between them. This CDR3 is CASSRGNNYAEQFF. The sequenced part of the CDR3 DNA is TGTGCAAGCAGCAGGGGAAATAACTATGCTGAGCAGTTC. The full variable domain, completed using reference TRBV16 and TRBJ2-1, is NAGVIQTPRHKVTGKGQEATLWCEPISGHSAVFWYRQTIVQGLEFLTYFRNQAPIDDSGMPKERFSAQMPNQSHSTLKIQSTQPQDSAVYLCASSRGNNYAEQFFGPGTRLTVL.

This clone was picked up a small number of times. The genes are named according to mouse. The read falls 1 residue short of the CDR3 end, and the missing part is taken from the germline J gene. The rearrangement links TRBV5 to TRBJ2-7; 13 bases match TRBD2. V lost 4 bases and J lost 6; bases outside the gene matches: 6. This CDR3 has 15 amino acids. The germline CDR1 and CDR2 sequences are LGHNA and YNLKQL (reference sequence). Partial CDR3 DNA: TGTGCCAGCAGCCCTCGGACTGGGGGGGCTGGTGAACAGTAC. Translated: CASSPRTGGAGEQY. The CDR3 in its entirety is CASSPRTGGAGEQYF.

On this clone: Mouse gene names and germline throughout. The sequence runs out 1 residue before the end of the CDR3; the remainder is reconstructed from the germline J gene. This sequence joins TRBV19 and TRBJ2-3; 8 nucleotides align to TRBD1. The CDR3 runs 15 residues. The trim removed 3 bases at V and 0 bases at J, leaving 3 bases unmatched. The germline V gene encodes CDR1 FNHDT and CDR2 SITEND (reference sequence). The part of the CDR3 DNA that was read is TGTGCCAGCAGTAGCCAGGGGGCTAGTGCAGAAACGCTGTAT. Its translation: CASSSQGASAETLY. The complete CDR3 sequence is CASSSQGASAETLYF.

On this clone: Mouse germline and gene names are used. The covered CDR3 bases are TGTGCCAGCAGGGGGGGGATTTCCAACGAAAGATTATTT. This encodes CASRGGISNERLF. The full CDR3 is CASRGGISNERLFF. The rearrangement joins TRBV13-1 to TRBJ1-4, with D perhaps TRBD1 (5 bases). The CDR3 extends 1 residue past the end of the read, so its final part is completed from the germline J gene. Germline V gene lookup returns CDR1 NSHNY and CDR2 SYGAGN. With 5 bases removed from V and 0 bases from J, the gap between germline ends came to 8 bases. The CDR3 runs 14 residues. Full variable domain (missing parts from reference TRBV13-1 and TRBJ1-4): EAAVTQSPRNKVTVTGGNVTLSCRQTNSHNYMYWYRQDTGHGLRLIHYSYGAGNLRIGDVPDGYKATRTTQEDFFLLLELASPSQTSLYFCASRGGISNERLFFGHGTKLSVL.

Worth noting for this clone: Any gene name here is a mouse gene name. The read terminates 1 residue ahead of where the CDR3 ends, so the germline J gene completes it. V gene TRBV13-2 combines with J gene TRBJ2-7; 10 nucleotides align to TRBD2. V dropped 0 bases and J dropped 3; count of bases not matched to a gene: 0. This CDR3 is 14 amino acids long. Germline loops: CDR1 NNHNN, CDR2 SYGAGS (reference sequence). The CDR3 region is CASGDDWGGYEQYF. CDR3 bases read: TGTGCCAGCGGTGATGACTGGGGGGGCTATGAACAGTAC.

Note on this clone: Here the gene names and germline are mouse. CDR3 region: CASSLLGDSGNTLYF. The covered CDR3 bases are TGTGCCAGCAGCTTATTAGGGGATTCTGGAAATACGCTCTAT. This chain connects TRBV3 to TRBJ1-3, with D maybe TRBD1 (5 bases). With the read ending 1 residue before the CDR3 end, the germline J gene is used to fill in that end. CDR1 is SNHLY, CDR2 FYNGKV, per germline (reference sequence). The CDR3 spans 15 residues. Trimming stripped 2 bases from V and 0 bases from J, with 8 bases between.

Comment on this clone: Genes and germline come from the mouse. The missing CDR3 end, 1 residue past where the read stops, is filled in from the germline J gene. The chain carries TRBV16 and TRBJ2-4; the D is unclear. In germline, CDR1 is SGHSA, CDR2 FRNQAP. The CDR3 totals 13 residues. The V and J ends lost 0 bases and 0 bases respectively, with 1 base between them. The CDR3 bases that were read are TGTGCAAGCAGCTTAGAAAGTCAAAACACCTTGTAC. Encoded protein: CASSLESQNTLY. The full CDR3 reads CASSLESQNTLYF.

Only a few counts were recorded for this clone. The germline and genes are mouse ones. The read halts 1 residue ahead of the CDR3 end, with the missing end drawn from the germline J gene. The rearrangement links TRBV2 to TRBJ2-7; D is perhaps TRBD2 (7 bases). Germline-derived CDR1 and CDR2 are LGHNA and YSYQKL. The CDR3 is 14 amino acids. The V end was cut by 0 bases, the J end by 4 bases, with 10 bases between. This CDR3 is CASSQDWGQYEQYF. The CDR3 bases that were read are TGTGCCAGCAGCCAAGACTGGGGGCAATATGAACAGTAC.